These T cell receptor beta chains were read from a single sample in a study of T cells in Graves' hyperthyroidism and ophthalmopathy. TCRdb ran MiXCR on the multiplex PCR reads and lists one entry per CDR3 protein. The sample holds over 350,000 distinct CDR3 sequences, about an eighth seen once. Sequencing input: blood. These receptors were taken from a man in his fifties or sixties with Graves' ophthalmopathy. Both conserved end residues are part of each CDR3. A D gene is named only where the DNA matches it firmly. Some rows have no size entry. The others give once, few or many, or a class for an expanded clone.

size	D	V	J	DNA	CDR3
.	.	TRBV28	TRBJ1-2	TGTGCCATCCCCTCCCCCTCCGGGGGCTATGGCTACACCTTC	CAIPSPSGGYGYTF
many	.	TRBV28	TRBJ1-5	TGTGCCAGCAGTTTAGGGTCCTCTGGTAATAGCAATCAGCCCCAGCATTTT	CASSLGSSGNSNQPQHF
many	TRBD1	TRBV2	TRBJ1-1	TGTGCCAGCAGTGAAGAGAGACAGGGAATGGCGGAAGTTTTCTTT	CASSEERQGMAEVFF
.	.	TRBV6-1	TRBJ2-2	TGTGCCAGCAGTGAACCAGGCCTAAGGACCGGGGAGCTGTTTTTT	CASSEPGLRTGELFF
many	TRBD1	TRBV10-1	TRBJ2-1	TGCGCCAGCAGTGAGAGAGGGACAGGGCCCTACAATGAGCAGTTCTTC	CASSERGTGPYNEQFF
few	TRBD2	TRBV6-1	TRBJ2-3	TGTGCCAGCAGAAGGGGACTAGCGGGAGGGACGGTCGGCACAGATACGCAGTATTTT	CASRRGLAGGTVGTDTQYF
many	TRBD2	TRBV13	TRBJ2-1	TGTGCCAGCAGCGACCGACTAGCCTCCTACAATGAGCAGTTCTTC	CASSDRLASYNEQFF
many	.	TRBV7-8	TRBJ2-7	TGTGCCAGCAGCTTAGCGAGGGGCAGGTCCGCCTACGAGCAGTACTTC	CASSLARGRSAYEQYF
many	.	TRBV6-6	TRBJ2-7	TGTGCCAGCAGTTACGGTCTAGCGAGCCACTACGAGCAGTACTTC	CASSYGLASHYEQYF
many	TRBD1	TRBV3-1	TRBJ1-5	TGTGCCAGCAGCCGGGGACAGGGGGGTTATCAGCCCCAGCATTTT	CASSRGQGGYQPQHF
few	TRBD1	TRBV10-3	TRBJ2-7	TGTGCCATCATTGACAGGGTAGGGAACGAGCAGTACTTC	CAIIDRVGNEQYF
many	.	TRBV6-1	TRBJ1-5	TGTGCCAGCAGTGAAGCCTTAGTACAGCCCCAGCATTTT	CASSEALVQPQHF
.	.	TRBV14	TRBJ2-7	TGTGCCAGCAGCCGCGGGGCAGTCAACTACGAGCAGTACTTC	CASSRGAVNYEQYF
many	TRBD2	TRBV28	TRBJ2-1	TGTGCCAGCAGTTTAACGGGAGGTTGGGATGAGCAGTTCTTC	CASSLTGGWDEQFF
.	TRBD1	TRBV7-6	TRBJ1-6	TGTGCCAGCAGCCTAGCCGGGACAGGGGTTAATTCACCCCTCCACTTT	CASSLAGTGVNSPLHF
few	.	TRBV6-2/TRBV6-3	TRBJ1-3	TGTGCCAGCAGTCTAACTCGTACGGGCCGCTCTGGAAACACCATATATTTT	CASSLTRTGRSGNTIYF
many	.	TRBV29-1	TRBJ2-2	TGCAGCGTTTCGAACACCGGGGAGCTGTTTTTT	CSVSNTGELFF
large	TRBD2	TRBV5-1	TRBJ2-1	TGCGCCAGCAGCTTGGTCGGGGGGAATGAGCAGTTCTTC	CASSLVGGNEQFF
many	TRBD2	TRBV9	TRBJ2-5	TGTGCCAGCAGCGCGTCTTTAGCGGGAGGCTTCCAAGAGACCCAGTACTTC	CASSASLAGGFQETQYF
.	TRBD2	TRBV11-3	TRBJ2-7	TGTGCCAGCAGCTTATTAGCGGGGGGCGGGTTGTACGAGCAGTACTTC	CASSLLAGGGLYEQYF
many	TRBD2	TRBV30	TRBJ2-7	TGTGCCTGGAGTGACAACGGCAGGTCGATCAGCGGGAGAGACCGCGAGCAGTACTTC	CAWSDNGRSISGRDREQYF
.	TRBD2	TRBV4-1	TRBJ2-7	TGCGCCAGCAGCCATCCGACTAGCGGAACCTACGAGCAGTACTTC	CASSHPTSGTYEQYF
many	TRBD2	TRBV30	TRBJ2-5	TGTGCCTGGAGTTTAGGGAGGGCTGAGACCCAGTACTTC	CAWSLGRAETQYF
many	.	TRBV7-9	TRBJ2-1	TGTGCCAGCAGCCCACCCAGTGCGGGCCTCTACTACAATGAGCAGTTCTTC	CASSPPSAGLYYNEQFF
.	.	TRBV7-9	TRBJ2-5	TGTGCCAGCAGCGTCACTTCGGCGGGCCCCCACTTC	CASSVTSAGPHF
many	TRBD2	TRBV7-3	TRBJ2-2	TGTGCCAGCAGCTTAACGGGGAGGGCCGCGAACACCGGGGAGCTGTTTTTT	CASSLTGRAANTGELFF
many	.	TRBV7-9	TRBJ2-7	TGTGCCAGCAGCTTAGGCCGAGGGGCAGGGGGGGACGAGCAGTACTTC	CASSLGRGAGGDEQYF
many	.	TRBV6-1	TRBJ1-1	TGTGCCAGCAGAACAGGGTGGACTGAAGCTTTCTTT	CASRTGWTEAFF
many	.	TRBV20-1	TRBJ1-2	TGCAGTGCTAGTTACCAGTTATCTGCTAGGGGCTACACCTTC	CSASYQLSARGYTF
many	.	TRBV30	TRBJ2-7	TGTGCCTGGAGCGACGGACAGATCTACGAGCAGTACTTC	CAWSDGQIYEQYF
few	.	TRBV19	TRBJ2-1	TGTGCCAGTAGTACCTGGGGCAGCTACAATGAGCAGTTCTTC	CASSTWGSYNEQFF
many	.	TRBV6-1	TRBJ1-2	TGTGCCAGCTCGGGACCGTACTATGGCTACACCTTC	CASSGPYYGYTF
many	TRBD2	TRBV28	TRBJ2-1	TGTGCCAGCAGATCGGCACGGTTGGCTAGCGGATCGTGGGAGCAGTTCTTC	CASRSARLASGSWEQFF
few	TRBD2	TRBV11-3	TRBJ2-5	TGTGCCAGCAGCCCGGGGGGGTGGGGGGCGCAGCAAGAGACCCAGTACTTC	CASSPGGWGAQQETQYF
few	.	TRBV10-1	TRBJ2-1	TGCGCCAGCAGTGAGTATGGGGCGACAGACTCCTACAATGAGCAGTTCTTC	CASSEYGATDSYNEQFF
many	.	TRBV2	TRBJ1-2	TGTGCCAGCAGTGTCCTCGGCGGACTCTATGGCTACACCTTC	CASSVLGGLYGYTF
.	.	TRBV16	TRBJ1-6	TGTGCCAGCAGCCATGGCGATCAGGGCTATTCACCCCTCCACTTT	CASSHGDQGYSPLHF